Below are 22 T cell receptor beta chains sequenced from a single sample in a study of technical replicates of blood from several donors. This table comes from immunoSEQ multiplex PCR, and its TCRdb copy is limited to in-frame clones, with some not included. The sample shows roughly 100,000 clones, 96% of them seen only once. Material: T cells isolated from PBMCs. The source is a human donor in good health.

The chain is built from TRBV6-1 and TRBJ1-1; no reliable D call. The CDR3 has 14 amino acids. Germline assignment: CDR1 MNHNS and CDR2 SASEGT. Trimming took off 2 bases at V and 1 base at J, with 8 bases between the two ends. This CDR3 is CASSEPRANTEAFF. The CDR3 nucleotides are TGTGCCAGCAGTGAACCGCGGGCGAACACTGAAGCTTTCTTT.

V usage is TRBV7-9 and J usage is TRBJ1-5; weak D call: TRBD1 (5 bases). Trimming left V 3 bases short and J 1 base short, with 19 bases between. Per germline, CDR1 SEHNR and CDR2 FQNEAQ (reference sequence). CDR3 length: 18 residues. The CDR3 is CASSLSLWGQGSNQPQHF. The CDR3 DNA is TGTGCCAGCAGCTTGTCTTTATGGGGTCAGGGAAGCAATCAGCCCCAGCATTTT.

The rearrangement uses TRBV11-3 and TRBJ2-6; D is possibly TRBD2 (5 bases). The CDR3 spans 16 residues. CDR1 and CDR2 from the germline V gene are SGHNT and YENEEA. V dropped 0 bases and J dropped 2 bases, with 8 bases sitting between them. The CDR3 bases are TGTGCCAGCAGCTTAGATCGGGGAGCTGGGGCCAACGTCCTGACTTTC. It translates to CASSLDRGAGANVLTF. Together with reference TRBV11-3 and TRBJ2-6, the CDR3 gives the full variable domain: EAGVVQSPRYKIIEKKQPVAFWCNPISGHNTLYWYLQNLGQGPELLIRYENEEAVDDSQLPKDRFSAERLKGVDSTLKIQPAELGDSAVYLCASSLDRGAGANVLTFGAGSRLTVL.

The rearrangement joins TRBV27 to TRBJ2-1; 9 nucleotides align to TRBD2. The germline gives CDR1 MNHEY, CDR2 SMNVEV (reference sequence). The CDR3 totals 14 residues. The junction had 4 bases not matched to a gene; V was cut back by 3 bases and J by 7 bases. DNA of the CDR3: TGTGCCAGCAGTTTCAAGCGGGAGGATAATGAGCAGTTCTTC. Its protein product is CASSFKREDNEQFF.

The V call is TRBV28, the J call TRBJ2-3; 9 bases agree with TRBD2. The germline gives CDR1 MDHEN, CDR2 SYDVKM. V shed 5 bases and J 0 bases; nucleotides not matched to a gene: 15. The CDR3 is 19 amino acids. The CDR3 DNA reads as TGTGCCAGCAGTCCCCCCCGGGGCGGGAGGGCCCCCAGCACAGATACGCAGTATTTT. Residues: CASSPPRGGRAPSTDTQYF.

CDR3 DNA sequence: TGCGCCAGCAGCCCGAGACAGGGGGATGGCTACACCTTC. It translates to CASSPRQGDGYTF. The V call is TRBV5-1, the J call TRBJ1-2; TRBD1 agrees at 9 bases. Germline V CDR1 and CDR2: SGHRS, YFSETQ. The CDR3 runs to 13 residues. The V and J ends lost 4 bases and 6 bases, in that order; junction bases with no gene match: 4.

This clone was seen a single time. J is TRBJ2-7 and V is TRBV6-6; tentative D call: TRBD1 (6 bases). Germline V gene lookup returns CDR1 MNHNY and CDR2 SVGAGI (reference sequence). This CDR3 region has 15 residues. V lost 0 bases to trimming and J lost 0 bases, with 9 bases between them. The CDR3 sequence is CASSYSDSPSYEQYF. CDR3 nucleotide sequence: TGTGCCAGCAGTTACTCGGACAGCCCCTCCTACGAGCAGTACTTC.

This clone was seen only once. The CDR3 DNA is TGTGCCAGCAAAGACGGACAGTTGAATAGCAATCAGCCCCAGCATTTT. It yields the protein CASKDGQLNSNQPQHF. V usage is TRBV28 and J usage is TRBJ1-5, with D possibly matching TRBD1 (6 bases). The CDR3 totals 16 residues. Trimming shortened V by 7 bases and J by 0 bases, and 16 bases separated the two germline ends. The germline V gene has CDR1 MDHEN and CDR2 SYDVKM.

Written as DNA, the CDR3 is TGTGCCAGCAGCCGCGGCAGGGCAGTCCAAGAGACCCAGTACTTC. It encodes CASSRGRAVQETQYF. V is TRBV11-3 and J is TRBJ2-5; the D gene is possibly TRBD1 (5 bases). This CDR3 region has 15 residues. V lost 5 bases and J lost 1, with 14 bases in between. Germline lookup yields CDR1 SGHNT and CDR2 YENEEA.

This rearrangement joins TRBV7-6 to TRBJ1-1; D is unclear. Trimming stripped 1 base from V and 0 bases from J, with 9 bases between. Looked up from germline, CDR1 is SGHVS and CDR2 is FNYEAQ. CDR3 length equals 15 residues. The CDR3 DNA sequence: TGTGCCAGCAGCTTAGATGGGAGATTGAACACTGAAGCTTTCTTT. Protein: CASSLDGRLNTEAFF. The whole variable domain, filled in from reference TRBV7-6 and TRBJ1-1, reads GAGVSQSPRYKVTKRGQDVALRCDPISGHVSLYWYRQALGQGPEFLTYFNYEAQQDKSGLPNDRFSAERPEGSISTLTIQRTEQRDSAMYRCASSLDGRLNTEAFFGQGTRLTVV.

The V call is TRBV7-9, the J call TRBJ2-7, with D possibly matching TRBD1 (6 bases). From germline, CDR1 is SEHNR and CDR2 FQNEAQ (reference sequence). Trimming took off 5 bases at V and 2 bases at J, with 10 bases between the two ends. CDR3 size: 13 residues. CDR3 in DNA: TGTGCCAGCAGCCGCACAGGGCCCTACGAGCAGTACTTC. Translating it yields CASSRTGPYEQYF.

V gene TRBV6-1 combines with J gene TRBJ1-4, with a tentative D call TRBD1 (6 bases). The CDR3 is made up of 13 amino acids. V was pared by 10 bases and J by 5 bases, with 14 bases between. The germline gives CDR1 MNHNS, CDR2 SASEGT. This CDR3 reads CATWTVPNEKLFF. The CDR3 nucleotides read TGTGCCACCTGGACAGTCCCAAATGAAAAACTGTTTTTT.

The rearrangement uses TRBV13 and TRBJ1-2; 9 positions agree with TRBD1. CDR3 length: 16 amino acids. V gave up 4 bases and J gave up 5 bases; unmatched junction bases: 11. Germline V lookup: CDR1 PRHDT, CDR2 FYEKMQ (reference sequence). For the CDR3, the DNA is TGTGCCAGCAGCTACCGAACTACAGGGGGCCCTTATGGCTACACCTTC. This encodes CASSYRTTGGPYGYTF.

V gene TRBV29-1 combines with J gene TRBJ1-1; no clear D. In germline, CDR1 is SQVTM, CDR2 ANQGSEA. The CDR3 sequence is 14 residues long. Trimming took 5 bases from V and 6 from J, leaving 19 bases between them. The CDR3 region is CSVSVRVARPEAFF. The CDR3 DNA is TGCAGCGTTTCCGTCCGGGTGGCAAGGCCTGAAGCTTTCTTT.

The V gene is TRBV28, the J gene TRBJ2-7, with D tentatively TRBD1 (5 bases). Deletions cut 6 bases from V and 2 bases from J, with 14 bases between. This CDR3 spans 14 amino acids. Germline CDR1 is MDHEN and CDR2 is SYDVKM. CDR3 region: CASRSFQGTYEQYF. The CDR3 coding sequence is TGTGCCAGCAGGTCCTTCCAGGGTACCTACGAGCAGTACTTC.

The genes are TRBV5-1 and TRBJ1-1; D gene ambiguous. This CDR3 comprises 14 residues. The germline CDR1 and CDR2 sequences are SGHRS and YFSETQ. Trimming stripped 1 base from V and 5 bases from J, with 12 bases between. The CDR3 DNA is TGCGCCAGCAGCTTGTTTGCGTTGAGGACTGAAGCTTTCTTT. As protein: CASSLFALRTEAFF. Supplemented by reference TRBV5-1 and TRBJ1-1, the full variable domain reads KAGVTQTPRYLIKTRGQQVTLSCSPISGHRSVSWYQQTPGQGLQFLFEYFSETQRNKGNFPGRFSGRQFSNSRSEMNVSTLELGDSALYLCASSLFALRTEAFFGQGTRLTVV.

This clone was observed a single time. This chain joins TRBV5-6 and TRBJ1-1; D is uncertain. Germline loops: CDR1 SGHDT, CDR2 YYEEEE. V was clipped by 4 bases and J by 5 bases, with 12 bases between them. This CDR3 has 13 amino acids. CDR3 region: CASSPRMVTEAFF. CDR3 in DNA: TGTGCCAGCAGCCCTAGAATGGTAACTGAAGCTTTCTTT.

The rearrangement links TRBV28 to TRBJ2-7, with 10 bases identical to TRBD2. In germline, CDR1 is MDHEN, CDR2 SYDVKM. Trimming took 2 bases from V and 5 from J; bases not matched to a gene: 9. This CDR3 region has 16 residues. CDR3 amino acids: CASSLARAGGPNEQYF. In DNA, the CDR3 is TGTGCCAGCAGTTTAGCCCGAGCGGGAGGGCCGAACGAGCAGTACTTC. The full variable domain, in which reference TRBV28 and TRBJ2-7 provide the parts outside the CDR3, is DVKVTQSSRYLVKRTGEKVFLECVQDMDHENMFWYRQDPGLGLRLIYFSYDVKMKEKGDIPEGYSVSREKKERFSLILESASTNQTSMYLCASSLARAGGPNEQYFGPGTRLTVT.

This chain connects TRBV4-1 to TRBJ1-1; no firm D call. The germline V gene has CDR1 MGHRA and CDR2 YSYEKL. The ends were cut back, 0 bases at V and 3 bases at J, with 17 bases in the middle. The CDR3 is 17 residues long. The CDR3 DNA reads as TGCGCCAGCAGCCAAGATCTTCATATTACTCCCCACACTGAAGCTTTCTTT. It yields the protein CASSQDLHITPHTEAFF.

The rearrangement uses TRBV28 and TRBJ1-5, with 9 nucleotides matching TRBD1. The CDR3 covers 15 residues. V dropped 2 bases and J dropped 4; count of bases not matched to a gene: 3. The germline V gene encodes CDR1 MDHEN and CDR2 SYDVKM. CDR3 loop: CASSLIGTGNQPQHF. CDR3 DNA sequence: TGTGCCAGCAGTTTAATTGGGACAGGGAATCAGCCCCAGCATTTT.

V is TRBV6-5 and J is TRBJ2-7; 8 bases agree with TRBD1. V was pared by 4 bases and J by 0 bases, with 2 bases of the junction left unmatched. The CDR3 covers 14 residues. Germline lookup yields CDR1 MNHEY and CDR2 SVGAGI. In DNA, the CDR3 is TGTGCCAGCAGTTCACAGGGGGGCTCCTACGAGCAGTACTTC. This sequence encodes CASSSQGGSYEQYF.

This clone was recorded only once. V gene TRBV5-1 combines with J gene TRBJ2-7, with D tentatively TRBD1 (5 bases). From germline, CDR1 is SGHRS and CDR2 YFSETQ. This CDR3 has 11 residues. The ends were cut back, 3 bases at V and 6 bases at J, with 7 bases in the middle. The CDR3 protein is CASSSGAEQYF. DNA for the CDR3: TGCGCCAGCAGCTCTGGGGCCGAGCAGTACTTC.